This TCR beta chain was identified in a study of blood T cell repertoires in COVID-19. Across the study: From T cells, B-cell-depleted T cells, or PBMCs came the material, which was cDNA or gDNA.

Germline V gene lookup returns CDR1 MDHEN and CDR2 SYDVKM. Trimming pared 2 bases from V and 3 bases from J, leaving 13 bases between. The CDR3 consists of 15 residues. TCRdb's copy holds only in-frame clones and misses some; the assay was immunoSEQ multiplex PCR. The repertoire holds about 90,000 clones, with around 94% as singletons. The rearrangement links TRBV28 to TRBJ1-2; D might be TRBD1 (6 bases). The sequenced sample was peripheral blood. The source of this sequence is a woman aged 55-69 years with active COVID-19. In DNA, the CDR3 is TGTGCCAGCAGTTTAATAGGACAGAGCTACTATGGCTACACCTTC. Encoded protein: CASSLIGQSYYGYTF.